The text below deals with one T cell receptor (beta chain). This record comes from a study of cytomegalovirus exposure and HLA in healthy donors. Germline CDR1 and CDR2: SNHLY and FYNNEI. V gave up 6 bases and J gave up 1 base, with 17 bases separating them. The CDR3 runs 16 residues. PCR employed 60 Vbeta and 13 Jbeta primers. TCRdb's copy holds only in-frame clones and misses some; the assay was immunoSEQ multiplex PCR. The repertoire holds about 160,000 clones, about 65% seen once, with roughly 3% in the top ten. The sample consisted of PBMCs. The V call is TRBV2, the J call TRBJ2-3; unclear D gene. The TCR comes from a woman aged 25 to 45 in good health and CMV-seronegative. CDR3 protein: CASSPTFSRGTDTQYF. In nucleotides, the CDR3 is TGTGCCAGCAGCCCGACTTTCTCTCGTGGCACAGATACGCAGTATTTT.